This T cell receptor (beta chain) was sequenced for a study of T cell responses to AZD1222 COVID-19 vaccine (dated by TCRdb to about 2021). As for the study more broadly: AZD1222 recipients with second doses at about 4 weeks or about 12 weeks were pooled, because spike-specific TCR depth and breadth did not differ between schedules. TCR sequencing covered some 250 trial participants: roughly 200 given two doses of AZD1222 and around 25 given two doses of MenACWY control vaccine. Trial participants were enrolled into age subgroups of 18-55, 56-69 and 70-plus years, which contained around 150, 28 and 57 TCR-sequenced participants, respectively. Study-level results and caveats: Because no day 14 peak-response samples were available, the repertoires could be characterized only after the peak T cell response. Spike-specific TCR breadth and depth rose significantly after two AZD1222 doses compared with day 0 and with MenACWY recipients. Vaccine-associated CD4 TCRs spanned the whole spike protein, with dominant responses in regions 160-218 and 743-854. Participants were mostly white British and included more females than males, and it was suggested by the authors that clonal diversity may have been underestimated. Epitopes outside the regions mutated in the B.1.351 and B.1.1.7 variants were reportedly recognized by nearly half of the unique spike-specific TCRs. The 56-69-year group was small, and its depth increase did not reach significance, likely because of low power. Conclusions about previously exposed vaccinees were limited because only a handful of AZD1222 recipients were SARS-CoV-2 seropositive at baseline.

For this clone: Its antigen is not yet known. Base qualities are not provided; no much larger clone lies one nucleotide away.

The CDR3 regions of human TCRbeta chains were analyzed by immunosequencing. The paper's data handling went like this. Repertoire TCRs were matched against a reference library of SARS-CoV-2-specific TCRs generated with the MIRA antigen-specificity platform. Breadth was defined as the fraction of unique TCRs that were SARS-CoV-2-associated, and depth was defined as the fraction of total T cells that were SARS-CoV-2-associated. Using the MIRA data, each spike-specific TCR was assigned both to the spike region to which the TCR was reactive and to a CD4 or CD8 class. Log10-transformed breadth and depth values were compared by one-way ANOVA with Sidak's multiple comparisons tests. In its TCRdb copy, this immuneACCESS table keeps in-frame sequences only and misses some clones. Where compared with another copy, unresolved V genes explain less than half of these, and the others have no known cause. V and J calls and clone size come straight from that table; D and trimming were deduced from the DNA. Present in this sample are 90,000 or so clones, roughly nine tenths of which were seen just once. 2% to 2.5% of the sample comes from the top ten.

This specimen's time point label, interpreted: baseline before first vaccination. Vaccinee samples were obtained from the UK trials COV001 and COV002, which included a single-blind randomized controlled phase 2/3 trial of AZD1222 (ChAdOx1 nCoV-19) in healthy adults. Trial participant PBMC samples were collected at day 0 and day 28 after the second dose for TCRbeta chain sequencing. V is trimmed back by 5 bases and J by 2 bases, and the junction contains 4 bases that no gene match accounts for. Including cysteine and phenylalanine, the CDR3 has 15 amino acids. The read is trimmed to its CDR3 DNA, 45 bases read in frame from base 1. CDR1 and CDR2, per the germline V gene, are SGHDT and YYEEEE.

Here the sequenced sample was peripheral blood, taken on day 0 of AZD1222 vaccination. This TCR derives from an adult in good health. The chain couples TRBV5-6 to TRBJ2-1; 10 central bases correspond to TRBD2. CDR3 protein: CASRRSGRAYNEQFF. The DNA is TGTGCCAGCAGACGGAGCGGGAGGGCCTACAATGAGCAGTTCTTC. This CDR3, with the reference TRBV5-6 and TRBJ2-1 proteins standing in past its ends, gives the full variable domain DAGVTQSPTHLIKTRGQQVTLRCSPKSGHDTVSWYQQALGQGPQFIFQYYEEEERQRGNFPDRFSGHQFPNYSSELNVNALLLGDSALYLCASRRSGRAYNEQFFGPGTRLTVL.